These 21 T cell receptor beta chains were all obtained from the same sample, sequenced in a study of CXCR3-negative and CXCR3-positive naive CD8 T cells. Libraries of TRB cDNA were made by 5' RACE and carried UMIs. TCRdb re-called the 5' RACE reads and gives one entry per CDR3 protein, without DNA. In all, the sample yields about 40,000 distinct CDR3 sequences. Source material: memory CD8+ T cells from blood. The receptors originated from a human donor in good health. Some clones in this sample may be carry-over from other donors' samples.

The J gene is TRBJ2-7, the V gene TRBV28; there is no DNA to check the TCRdb D call of TRBD2. Germline V gene sequence: CDR1 MDHEN, CDR2 SYDVKM. This CDR3 has 19 amino acids. CDR3 residues: CASTSPGLAGGRSSYEQYF.

V usage is TRBV7-9 and J usage is TRBJ2-5. In germline, CDR1 is SEHNR, CDR2 FQNEAQ (reference sequence). The CDR3 length is 16 residues. The CDR3 sequence: CASSLTFGLLGGTQYF.

The chain has TRBV19 and TRBJ1-5. CDR3 length equals 15 residues. CDR1 LNHDA and CDR2 SQIVND come from the germline V gene (reference sequence). The CDR3 sequence is CASSIARSFNQPQHF.

V is TRBV27 and J is TRBJ2-7; TCRdb outputs TRBD1, but without DNA this stays unchecked. The germline V gene encodes CDR1 MNHEY and CDR2 SMNVEV (reference sequence). There are 15 residues in the CDR3. The CDR3 region is CASRPLTGITYEQYF.

The rearrangement joins TRBV20-1 to TRBJ2-1; TCRdb designates TRBD1, a call that cannot be tested without DNA. Germline loops: CDR1 DFQATT, CDR2 SNEGSKA (reference sequence). This CDR3 region has 17 residues. CDR3: CSARVRLDPPQSNEQFF.

The V call is TRBV6-5, the J call TRBJ2-7; TCRdb returns TRBD1, unconfirmable since there is no DNA. Germline-derived CDR1 and CDR2 are MNHEY and SVGAGI. The CDR3 loop spans 13 amino acids. CDR3 protein: CASRPGPTYEQYF.

V is TRBV2 and J is TRBJ1-1; checking the TCRdb D call of TRBD1 is not possible without DNA. From germline, CDR1 is SNHLY and CDR2 FYNNEI. The CDR3 is 16 residues long. The CDR3 loop reads CASSEGGVMGHTEAFF.

The rearrangement uses TRBV13 and TRBJ2-7; the D gene TCRdb calls, TRBD2, cannot be checked with no DNA. From germline, CDR1 is PRHDT and CDR2 FYEKMQ (reference sequence). There are 18 residues in the CDR3. Here the CDR3 reads CASSGPSEGAATSYEQYF.

The rearrangement links TRBV28 to TRBJ2-7; TCRdb calls TRBD1, which cannot be checked without DNA. This CDR3 is built from 14 residues. The V gene's germline CDR1 is MDHEN and CDR2 SYDVKM. This CDR3 is CASSAGDLGLSEYF.

This chain uses TRBV13 with TRBJ2-7; TCRdb reports TRBD1, a call that lacks DNA to check it against. CDR3 length equals 15 residues. The germline V gene has CDR1 PRHDT and CDR2 FYEKMQ (reference sequence). CDR3 sequence: CASSDDRQDRYEQYF.

The V call is TRBV6-4, the J call TRBJ2-3. This CDR3 is built from 14 residues. Germline values: CDR1 MRHNA, CDR2 SNTAGT. The CDR3 loop reads CASSDRPDADTQYF.

V and J are TRBV20-1 and TRBJ1-1; the D call of TRBD1 rests on TCRdb alone, since no DNA is present to check it. Germline CDR1 DFQATT, CDR2 SNEGSKA (reference sequence). The CDR3 has 14 residues. The CDR3 here is CSARGQGWNTEAFF.

CDR3 in amino acids: CSVGDSNQPQHF. The gene calls are TRBV29-1 and TRBJ1-5; there is no DNA to check the TCRdb D call of TRBD1. Germline V gives CDR1 SQVTM, CDR2 ANQGSEA. The CDR3 covers 12 residues.

The CDR3 loop reads CASSSVLGANNEQFF. The chain links TRBV7-8 to TRBJ2-1. The CDR3 is 15 residues long. Per germline, CDR1 SGHVS and CDR2 FQNEAQ.

This clonotype counts as medium-sized by frequency. The CDR3 reads CASSPRTGGTYNEQFF. V and J are TRBV7-9 and TRBJ2-1; TCRdb returns TRBD1, unconfirmable since there is no DNA. The CDR3 sequence is 16 residues long. Germline loops: CDR1 SEHNR, CDR2 FQNEAQ (reference sequence).

The V and J genes are TRBV18 and TRBJ1-2; TCRdb names TRBD1, which stays unverified in the absence of DNA. The CDR3 length is 16 residues. From germline, CDR1 is KGHSH and CDR2 LQKENI. The CDR3 loop reads CASSPYRAGTNYGYTF.

The rearrangement links TRBV20-1 to TRBJ2-7; as DNA is missing, the TRBD1 call by TCRdb cannot be tested. CDR1 is DFQATT and CDR2 is SNEGSKA in the germline V gene (reference sequence). This CDR3 comprises 15 residues. The chain's CDR3 is CSARDLGTEYGEQYF.

V gene TRBV29-1 combines with J gene TRBJ2-7. The CDR3 extends over 11 amino acids. Germline V gives CDR1 SQVTM, CDR2 ANQGSEA. The chain's CDR3 is CSVIRGYEQYF.

The chain combines TRBV11-2 with TRBJ2-3. The germline CDR1 and CDR2 sequences are SGHAT and FQNNGV. The CDR3 is made up of 16 amino acids. The chain's CDR3 is CASSIGRIWSTDTQYF.

The CDR3: CSARGPSVNSPLHF. The chain is built from TRBV20-1 and TRBJ1-6. This CDR3 region has 14 residues. Germline lookup yields CDR1 DFQATT and CDR2 SNEGSKA (reference sequence).

The chain has TRBV7-6 and TRBJ2-2; the TRBD1 assignment by TCRdb is unverifiable without DNA. The CDR3 totals 17 residues. Germline lookup yields CDR1 SGHVS and CDR2 FNYEAQ. The CDR3 spells CASSLDPGQVNTGELFF.